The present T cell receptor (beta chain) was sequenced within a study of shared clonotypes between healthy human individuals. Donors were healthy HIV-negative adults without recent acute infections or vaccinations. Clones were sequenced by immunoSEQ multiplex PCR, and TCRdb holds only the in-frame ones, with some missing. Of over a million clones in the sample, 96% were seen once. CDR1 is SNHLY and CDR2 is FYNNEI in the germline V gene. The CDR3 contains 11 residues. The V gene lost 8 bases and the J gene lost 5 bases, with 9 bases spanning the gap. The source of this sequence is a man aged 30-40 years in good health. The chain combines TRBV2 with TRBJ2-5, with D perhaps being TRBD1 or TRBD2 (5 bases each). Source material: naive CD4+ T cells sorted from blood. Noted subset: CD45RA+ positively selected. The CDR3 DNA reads TGTGCCAGCGGGGGTAGGGAGACCCAGTACTTC. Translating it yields CASGGRETQYF. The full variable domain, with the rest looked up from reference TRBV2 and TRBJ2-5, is EPEVTQTPSHQVTQMGQEVILRCVPISNHLYFYWYRQILGQKVEFLVSFYNNEISEKSEIFDDQFSVERPDGSNFTLKIRSTKLEDSAMYFCASGGRETQYFGPGTRLLVL.